This T cell receptor (beta chain) was found in a study of follicular helper T cells after annual influenza vaccination. Produced via immunoSEQ multiplex PCR; TCRdb's table is partial and in-frame only. The data contain roughly 10,000 clones, approximately 82% of them singletons. Trimming cost V 1 base and J 0 bases; bases outside gene matches: 4. The length of the CDR3 is 17 residues. Germline loops: CDR1 KGHSH, CDR2 LQKENI. Described time point: 2014-2015 season, 7 days after vaccination. The TCR originated in an adult who received the influenza vaccine. This chain joins TRBV18 and TRBJ2-1; 9 bases line up with TRBD2. The source was CXCR5- memory CD4+ T cells sorted from blood, collected 7 days after influenza vaccination. CDR3 residues: CASSPRLADSSYNEQFF. The CDR3 bases are TGTGCCAGCTCACCACGACTAGCGGATTCCTCCTACAATGAGCAGTTCTTC.